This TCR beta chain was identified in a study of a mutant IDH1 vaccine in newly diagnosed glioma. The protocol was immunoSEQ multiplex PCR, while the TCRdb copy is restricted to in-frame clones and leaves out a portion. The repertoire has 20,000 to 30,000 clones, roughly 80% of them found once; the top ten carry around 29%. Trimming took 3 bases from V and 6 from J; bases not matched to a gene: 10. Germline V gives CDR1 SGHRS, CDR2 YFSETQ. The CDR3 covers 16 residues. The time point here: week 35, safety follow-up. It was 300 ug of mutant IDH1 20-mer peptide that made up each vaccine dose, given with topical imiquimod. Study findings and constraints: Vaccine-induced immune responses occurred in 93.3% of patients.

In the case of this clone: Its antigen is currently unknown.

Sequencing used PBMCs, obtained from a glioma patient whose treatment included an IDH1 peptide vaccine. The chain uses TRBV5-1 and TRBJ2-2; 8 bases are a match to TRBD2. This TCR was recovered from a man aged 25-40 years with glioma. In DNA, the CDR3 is TGCGCCAGCAGCTCCTTAGCGGGGCGGGGGCCCGGGGAGCTGTTTTTT. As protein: CASSSLAGRGPGELFF.